This TCR beta chain was documented in a study of blood T cell repertoires in COVID-19. Study summary: Sources were T cells, B-cell-depleted T cells, or PBMCs; the material itself was cDNA or gDNA.

The length of the CDR3 is 15 residues. The J segment lost 6 bases and the V segment lost 1 base, leaving 5 bases of the junction unmatched. Germline CDR1 MGHRA, CDR2 YSYEKL. This table comes from immunoSEQ multiplex PCR, and its TCRdb copy is limited to in-frame clones, with some not included. Found here are 350,000 to 550,000 clones, 75% to 90% of them singletons; the top ten hold roughly 1.1%. Recovery among Cohort 3 donors was established by two negative PCRs, clearance, or symptom resolution. Sample: PBMCs or T cells enriched from blood (not recorded which). The source is a man aged 30 to 45 who had recovered from COVID-19. The rearrangement joins TRBV4-1 to TRBJ2-1, with 8 bases aligning to TRBD2. CDR3 region: CASSQGSGRGNEQFF. For the CDR3, the DNA is TGCGCCAGCAGCCAAGGAAGCGGGAGAGGCAATGAGCAGTTCTTC.